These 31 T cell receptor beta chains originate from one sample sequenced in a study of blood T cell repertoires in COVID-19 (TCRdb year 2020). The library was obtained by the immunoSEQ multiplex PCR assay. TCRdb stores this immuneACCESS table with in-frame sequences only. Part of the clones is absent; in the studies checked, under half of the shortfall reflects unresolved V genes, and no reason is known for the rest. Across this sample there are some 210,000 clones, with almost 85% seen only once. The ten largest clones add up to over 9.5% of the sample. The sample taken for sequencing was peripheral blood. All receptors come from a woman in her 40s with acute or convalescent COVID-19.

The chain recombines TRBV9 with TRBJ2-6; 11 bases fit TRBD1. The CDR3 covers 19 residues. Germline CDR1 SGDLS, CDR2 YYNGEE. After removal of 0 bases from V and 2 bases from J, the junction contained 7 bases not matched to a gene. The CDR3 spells CASSVGPGQGAPGANVLTF. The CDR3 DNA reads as TGTGCCAGCAGCGTAGGTCCCGGACAGGGGGCACCTGGGGCCAACGTCCTGACTTTC. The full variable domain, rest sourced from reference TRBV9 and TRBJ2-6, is DSGVTQTPKHLITATGQRVTLRCSPRSGDLSVYWYQQSLDQGLQFLIQYYNGEERAKGNILERFSAQQFPDLHSELNLSSLELGDSALYFCASSVGPGQGAPGANVLTFGAGSRLTVL.

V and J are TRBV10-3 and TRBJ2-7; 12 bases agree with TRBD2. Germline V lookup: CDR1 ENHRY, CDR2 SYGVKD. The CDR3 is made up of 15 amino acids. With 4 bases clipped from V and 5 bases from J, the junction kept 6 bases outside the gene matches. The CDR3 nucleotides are TGTGCCATCAGTGTCACTAGCGGGGGGCGAAACGAGCAGTACTTC. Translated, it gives CAISVTSGGRNEQYF.

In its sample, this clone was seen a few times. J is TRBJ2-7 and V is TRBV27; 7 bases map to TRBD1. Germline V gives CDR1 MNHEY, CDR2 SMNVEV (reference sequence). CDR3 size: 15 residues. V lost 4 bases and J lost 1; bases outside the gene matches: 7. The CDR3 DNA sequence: TGTGCCAGCAGTTCCAGGACAGGCGAGTCCTACGAGCAGTACTTC. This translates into CASSSRTGESYEQYF.

The CDR3 loop reads CASSYRDFRRTEAFF. CDR3 DNA sequence: TGTGCCAGCAGTTACCGGGATTTTCGAAGGACTGAAGCTTTCTTT. The V gene is TRBV6-2 or TRBV6-3, the J gene TRBJ1-1; D is unresolved. The CDR3 covers 15 residues. Trimming removed 2 bases at V and 5 bases at J, with 15 bases between. CDR1 MNHEY and CDR2 SVGEGT come from the germline V gene.

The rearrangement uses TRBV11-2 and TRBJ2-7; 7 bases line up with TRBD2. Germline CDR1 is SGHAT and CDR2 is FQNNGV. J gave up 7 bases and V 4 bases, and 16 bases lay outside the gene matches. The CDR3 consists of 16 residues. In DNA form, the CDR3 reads TGTGCCAGCAGCTCCGTTGGGGGGGGAGTACGTAGAGAGCAGTACTTC. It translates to CASSSVGGGVRREQYF.

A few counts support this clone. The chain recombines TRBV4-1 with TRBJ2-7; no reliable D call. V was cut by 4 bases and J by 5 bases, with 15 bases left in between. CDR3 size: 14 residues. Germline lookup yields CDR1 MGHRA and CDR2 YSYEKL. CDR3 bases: TGCGCCAGCAGCCCCCACGGGTCCGTAGACGAGCAGTACTTC. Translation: CASSPHGSVDEQYF.

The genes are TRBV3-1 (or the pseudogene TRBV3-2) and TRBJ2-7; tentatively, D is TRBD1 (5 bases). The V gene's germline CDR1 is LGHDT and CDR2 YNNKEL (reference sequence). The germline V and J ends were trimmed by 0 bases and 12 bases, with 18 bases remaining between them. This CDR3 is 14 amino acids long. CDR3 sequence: CASSQDRRQSSLYF. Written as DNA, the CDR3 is TGTGCCAGCAGCCAAGATCGAAGACAGTCTTCCTTGTACTTC.

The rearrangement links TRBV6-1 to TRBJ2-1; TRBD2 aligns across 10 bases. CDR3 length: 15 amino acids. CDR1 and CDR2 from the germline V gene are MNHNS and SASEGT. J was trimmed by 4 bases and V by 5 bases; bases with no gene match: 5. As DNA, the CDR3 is TGTGCCAGCAGTAAAGGACTAGCGGTTTACAATGAGCAGTTCTTC. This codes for CASSKGLAVYNEQFF.

CDR3 in amino acids: CASSLKPGTAGRAFF. CDR3 DNA sequence: TGTGCCAGCAGTCTAAAACCTGGGACAGCAGGTAGAGCTTTCTTT. The chain uses TRBV27 and TRBJ1-1, with 7 bases identical to TRBD1. The germline gives CDR1 MNHEY, CDR2 SMNVEV (reference sequence). This CDR3 is 15 amino acids long. The V and J ends lost 5 bases and 10 bases, in that order; junction bases with no gene match: 16.

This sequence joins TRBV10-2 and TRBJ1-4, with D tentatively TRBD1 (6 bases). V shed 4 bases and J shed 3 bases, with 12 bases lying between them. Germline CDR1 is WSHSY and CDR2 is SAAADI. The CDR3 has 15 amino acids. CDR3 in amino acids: CASSGGPVANEKLFF. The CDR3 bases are TGCGCCAGCAGTGGGGGGCCAGTGGCTAATGAAAAACTGTTTTTT.

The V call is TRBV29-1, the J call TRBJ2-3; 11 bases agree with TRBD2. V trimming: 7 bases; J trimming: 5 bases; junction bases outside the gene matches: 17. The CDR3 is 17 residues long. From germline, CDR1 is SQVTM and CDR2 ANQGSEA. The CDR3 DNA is TGCAGCGATTCACTAGCGGGGGCCGCGGGTAATCTAGATACGCAGTATTTT. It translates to CSDSLAGAAGNLDTQYF.

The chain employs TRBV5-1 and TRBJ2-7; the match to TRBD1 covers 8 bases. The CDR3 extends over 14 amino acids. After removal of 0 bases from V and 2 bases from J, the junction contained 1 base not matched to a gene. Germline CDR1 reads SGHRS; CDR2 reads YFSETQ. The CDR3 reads CASSLGTGPYEQYF. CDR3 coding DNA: TGCGCCAGCAGCTTGGGGACAGGGCCCTACGAGCAGTACTTC. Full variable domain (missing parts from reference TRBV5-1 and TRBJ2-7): KAGVTQTPRYLIKTRGQQVTLSCSPISGHRSVSWYQQTPGQGLQFLFEYFSETQRNKGNFPGRFSGRQFSNSRSEMNVSTLELGDSALYLCASSLGTGPYEQYFGPGTRLTVT.

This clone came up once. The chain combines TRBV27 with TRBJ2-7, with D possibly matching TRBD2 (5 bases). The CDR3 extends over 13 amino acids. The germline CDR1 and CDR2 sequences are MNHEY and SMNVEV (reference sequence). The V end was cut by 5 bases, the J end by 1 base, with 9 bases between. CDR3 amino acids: CASSLRVSYEQYF. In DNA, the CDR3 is TGTGCCAGCAGTCTGAGGGTTTCCTACGAGCAGTACTTC.

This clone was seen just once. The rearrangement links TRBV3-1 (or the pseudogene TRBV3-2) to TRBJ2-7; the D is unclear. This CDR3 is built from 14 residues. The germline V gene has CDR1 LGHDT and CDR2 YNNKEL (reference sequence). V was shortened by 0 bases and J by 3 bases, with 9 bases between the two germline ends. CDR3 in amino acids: CASSQDLGHYEQYF. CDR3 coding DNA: TGTGCCAGCAGCCAAGATTTGGGCCACTACGAGCAGTACTTC.

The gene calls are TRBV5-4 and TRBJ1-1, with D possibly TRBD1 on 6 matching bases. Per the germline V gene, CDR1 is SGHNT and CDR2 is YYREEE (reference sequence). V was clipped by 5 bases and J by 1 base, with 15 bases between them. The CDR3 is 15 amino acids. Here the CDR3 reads CASSLQGFTNTEAFF. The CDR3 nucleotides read TGTGCCAGCAGTTTGCAGGGGTTCACGAACACTGAAGCTTTCTTT.

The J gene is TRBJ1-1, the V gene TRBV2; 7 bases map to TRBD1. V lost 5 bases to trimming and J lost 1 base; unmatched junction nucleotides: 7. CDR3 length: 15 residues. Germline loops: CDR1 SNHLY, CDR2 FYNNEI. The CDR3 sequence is CASSIGQAENTEAFF. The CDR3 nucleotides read TGTGCCAGCAGTATAGGACAGGCCGAGAACACTGAAGCTTTCTTT.

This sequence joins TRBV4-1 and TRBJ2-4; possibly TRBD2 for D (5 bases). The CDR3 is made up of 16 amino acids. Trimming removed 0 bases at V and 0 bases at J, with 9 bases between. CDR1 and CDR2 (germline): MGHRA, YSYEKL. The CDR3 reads CASSQEPGLAKNIQYF. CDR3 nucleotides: TGCGCCAGCAGCCAAGAACCAGGACTAGCCAAAAACATTCAGTACTTC.

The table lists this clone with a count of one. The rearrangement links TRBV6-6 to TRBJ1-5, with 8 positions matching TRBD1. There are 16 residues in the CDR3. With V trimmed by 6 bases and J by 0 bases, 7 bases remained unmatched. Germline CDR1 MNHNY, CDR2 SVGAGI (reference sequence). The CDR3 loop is CASSLRTGPSNQPQHF. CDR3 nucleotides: TGTGCCAGCAGCCTCCGGACAGGGCCTAGCAATCAGCCCCAGCATTTT.

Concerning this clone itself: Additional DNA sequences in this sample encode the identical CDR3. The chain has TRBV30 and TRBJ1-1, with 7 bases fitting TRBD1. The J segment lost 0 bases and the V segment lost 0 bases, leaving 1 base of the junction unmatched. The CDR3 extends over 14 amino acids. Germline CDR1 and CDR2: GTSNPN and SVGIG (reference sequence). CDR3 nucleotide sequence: TGTGCCTGGAGTGTCGGGACAGTGAACACTGAAGCTTTCTTT. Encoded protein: CAWSVGTVNTEAFF. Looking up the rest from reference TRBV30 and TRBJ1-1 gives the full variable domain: SQTIHQWPATLVQPVGSPLSLECTVEGTSNPNLYWYRQAAGRGLQLLFYSVGIGQISSEVPQNLSASRPQDRQFILSSKKLLLSDSGFYLCAWSVGTVNTEAFFGQGTRLTVV.

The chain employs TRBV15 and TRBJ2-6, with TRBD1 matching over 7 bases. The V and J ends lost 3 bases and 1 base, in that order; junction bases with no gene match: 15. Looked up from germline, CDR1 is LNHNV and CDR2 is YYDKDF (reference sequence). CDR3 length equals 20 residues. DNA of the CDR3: TGTGCCACCAGCAGGGGCGTACAGGGGAATCTTAGGTCTGGGGCCAACGTCCTGACTTTC. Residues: CATSRGVQGNLRSGANVLTF.

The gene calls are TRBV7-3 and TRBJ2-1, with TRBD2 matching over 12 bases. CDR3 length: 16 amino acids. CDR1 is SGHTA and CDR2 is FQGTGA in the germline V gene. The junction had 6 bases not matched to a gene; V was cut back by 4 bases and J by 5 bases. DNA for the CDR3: TGTGCCAGCAGCTCCCCCGGACTAGCGGGGAACAATGAGCAGTTCTTC. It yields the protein CASSSPGLAGNNEQFF.

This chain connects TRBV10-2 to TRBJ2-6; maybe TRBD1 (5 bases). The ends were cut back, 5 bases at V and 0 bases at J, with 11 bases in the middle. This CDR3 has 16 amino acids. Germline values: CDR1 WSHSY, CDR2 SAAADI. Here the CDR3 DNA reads TGCGCCAGCAGTTCACAGGAGCCCTCTGGGGCCAACGTCCTGACTTTC. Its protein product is CASSSQEPSGANVLTF.

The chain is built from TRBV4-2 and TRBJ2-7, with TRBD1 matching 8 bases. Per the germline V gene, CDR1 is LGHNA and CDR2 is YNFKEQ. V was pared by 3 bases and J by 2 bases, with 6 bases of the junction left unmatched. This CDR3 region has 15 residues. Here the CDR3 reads CASSHRWTGTYEQYF. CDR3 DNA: TGTGCCAGCAGCCACCGCTGGACAGGGACCTACGAGCAGTACTTC.

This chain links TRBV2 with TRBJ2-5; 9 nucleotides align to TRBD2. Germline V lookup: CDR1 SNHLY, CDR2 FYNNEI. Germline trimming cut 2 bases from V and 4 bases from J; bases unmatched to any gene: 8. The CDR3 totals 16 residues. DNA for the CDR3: TGTGCCAGCAGTGAAATGAGGCGGGGGGGCGCAGAGACCCAGTACTTC. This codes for CASSEMRRGGAETQYF.

The CDR3 nucleotides read TGTGCCAGTTGGGGGGGCTACGAGCAGTACTTC. Protein sequence: CASWGGYEQYF. This chain links TRBV27 with TRBJ2-7; 7 bases agree with TRBD2. CDR1 and CDR2 (germline): MNHEY, SMNVEV (reference sequence). The CDR3 length is 11 residues. Unmatched junction bases numbered 2, after V lost 9 bases and J lost 3 bases.

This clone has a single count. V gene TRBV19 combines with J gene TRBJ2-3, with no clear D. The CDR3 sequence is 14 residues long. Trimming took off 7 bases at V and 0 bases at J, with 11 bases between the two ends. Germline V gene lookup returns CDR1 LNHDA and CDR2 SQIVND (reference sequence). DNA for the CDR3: TGTGCCAGTACCGGCAGCGTAAGCACAGATACGCAGTATTTT. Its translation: CASTGSVSTDTQYF. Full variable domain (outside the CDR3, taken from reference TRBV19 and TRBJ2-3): DGGITQSPKYLFRKEGQNVTLSCEQNLNHDAMYWYRQDPGQGLRLIYYSQIVNDFQKGDIAEGYSVSREKKESFPLTVTSAQKNPTAFYLCASTGSVSTDTQYFGPGTRLTVL.

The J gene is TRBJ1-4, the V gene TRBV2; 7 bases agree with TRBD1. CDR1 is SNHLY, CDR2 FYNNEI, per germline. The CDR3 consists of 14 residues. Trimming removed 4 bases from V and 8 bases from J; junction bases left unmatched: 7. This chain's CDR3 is CASSVGQGVEKLFF. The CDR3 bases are TGTGCCAGCAGTGTTGGGCAGGGGGTGGAAAAACTGTTTTTT.

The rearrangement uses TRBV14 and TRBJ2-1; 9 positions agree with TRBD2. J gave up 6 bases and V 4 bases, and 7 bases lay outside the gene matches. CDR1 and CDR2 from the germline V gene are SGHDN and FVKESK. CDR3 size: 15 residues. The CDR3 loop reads CASSRPPSGTNEQFF. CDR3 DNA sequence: TGTGCCAGCAGCCGGCCGCCTAGCGGGACCAATGAGCAGTTCTTC. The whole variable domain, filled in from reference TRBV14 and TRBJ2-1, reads EAGVTQFPSHSVIEKGQTVTLRCDPISGHDNLYWYRRVMGKEIKFLLHFVKESKQDESGMPNNRFLAERTGGTYSTLKVQPAELEDSGVYFCASSRPPSGTNEQFFGPGTRLTVL.

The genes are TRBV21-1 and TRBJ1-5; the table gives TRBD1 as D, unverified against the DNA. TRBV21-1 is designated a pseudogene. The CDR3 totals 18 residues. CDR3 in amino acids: CASSKEAQGSVGNQPQHF. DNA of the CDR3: TGTGCCAGCAGCAAAGAAGCGCAGGGATCTGTCGGCAATCAGCCCCAGCATTTT.

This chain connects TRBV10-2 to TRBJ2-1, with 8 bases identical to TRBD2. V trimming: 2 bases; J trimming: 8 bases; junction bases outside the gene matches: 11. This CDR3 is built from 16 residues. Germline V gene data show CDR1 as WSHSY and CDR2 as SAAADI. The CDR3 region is CASSELAGPLGDEQFF. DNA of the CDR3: TGCGCCAGCAGTGAGCTAGCGGGCCCACTAGGCGATGAGCAGTTCTTC.

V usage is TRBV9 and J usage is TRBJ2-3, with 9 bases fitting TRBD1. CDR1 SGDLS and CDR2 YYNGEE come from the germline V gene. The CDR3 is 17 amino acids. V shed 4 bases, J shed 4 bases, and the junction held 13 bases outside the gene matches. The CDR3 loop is CASSIPTPGQGADTQYF. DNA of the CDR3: TGTGCCAGCAGCATCCCCACCCCGGGACAGGGAGCAGATACGCAGTATTTT.